A single sample is the source of the 12 T cell receptor beta chains below, sequenced in a study of cytomegalovirus exposure and HLA in healthy donors. The PCR was carried out with 60 Vbeta primers and 13 Jbeta primers. Method: immunoSEQ multiplex PCR; TCRdb's copy keeps in-frame clones and lacks some. Of tens of thousands of clones in the sample, about three quarters were seen once. Sample: PBMCs. These receptors originate from a man aged 45-65 years in good health and CMV-seropositive.

A few counts support this clone. The chain carries TRBV30 and TRBJ1-4, with D uncertain. Trimming removed 2 bases at V and 3 bases at J, with 19 bases between. CDR1 GTSNPN and CDR2 SVGIG come from the germline V gene (reference sequence). CDR3 size: 17 residues. Here the CDR3 reads CAWSPWTGLMANEKLFF. In DNA form, the CDR3 reads TGTGCCTGGAGTCCCTGGACGGGATTGATGGCTAATGAAAAACTGTTTTTT.

The V and J genes are TRBV4-1 and TRBJ2-1; 8 bases map to TRBD2. Germline V gene data show CDR1 as MGHRA and CDR2 as YSYEKL. The CDR3 consists of 14 residues. With 4 bases clipped from V and 14 bases from J, the junction kept 13 bases outside the gene matches. The CDR3 DNA follows: TGCGCCAGCAGCCCTCGGGGGGGGGTGAGTGAAGAGTTCTTC. Amino acids: CASSPRGGVSEEFF.

This chain joins TRBV29-1 and TRBJ2-2, with TRBD1 identical over 8 bases. The junction had 6 bases not matched to a gene; V was cut back by 1 base and J by 2 bases. The length of the CDR3 is 16 residues. Germline V lookup: CDR1 SQVTM, CDR2 ANQGSEA. The CDR3 DNA reads TGCAGCGTTGAAGGGAGACAGGGGCAAAACACCGGGGAGCTGTTTTTT. This gives the protein CSVEGRQGQNTGELFF.

The chain has TRBV10-3 and TRBJ2-2; the match to TRBD1 covers 7 bases. Germline CDR1 reads ENHRY; CDR2 reads SYGVKD. The V and J ends lost 7 bases and 1 base, in that order; junction bases with no gene match: 9. The CDR3 covers 16 residues. The CDR3 DNA reads as TGTGCCATCAATAGTCCGAGACAGGGGAACACCGGGGAGCTGTTTTTT. Amino acid sequence: CAINSPRQGNTGELFF.

The V gene is TRBV2, the J gene TRBJ2-1, with 10 bases that match TRBD2. Germline V gene sequence: CDR1 SNHLY, CDR2 FYNNEI. Trimming cost V 9 bases and J 4 bases; bases outside gene matches: 3. This CDR3 is 13 amino acids long. In nucleotides, the CDR3 is TGTGCCAGTCTAGCGGGAGCATACAATGAGCAGTTCTTC. Residues: CASLAGAYNEQFF.

V gene TRBV14 combines with J gene TRBJ2-5, with D uncertain. The V end lost 1 base, the J end lost 1 base, and 10 bases lay between the germline ends. There are 15 residues in the CDR3. The germline CDR1 and CDR2 sequences are SGHDN and FVKESK. The CDR3 DNA reads as TGTGCCAGCAGCCAAGTCTCCACGGTCCAAGAGACCCAGTACTTC. Translating gives CASSQVSTVQETQYF.

In this sample, this clone turned up once. The chain recombines TRBV10-3 with TRBJ2-7, with a tentative D call TRBD2 (6 bases). Germline V gives CDR1 ENHRY, CDR2 SYGVKD. This CDR3 has 14 amino acids. Trimming took 3 bases from V and 3 from J, leaving 12 bases between them. CDR3 protein: CAISDGTSYYEQYF. The CDR3 DNA reads TGTGCCATCAGTGATGGGACTTCCTACTACGAGCAGTACTTC.

The chain recombines TRBV28 with TRBJ1-3, with D perhaps matching TRBD1 (5 bases). CDR1 and CDR2 from the germline V gene are MDHEN and SYDVKM. Trimming took off 2 bases at V and 0 bases at J, with 8 bases between the two ends. The CDR3 has 15 residues. CDR3 sequence reads: CASSLRQGSGNTIYF. The CDR3 bases are TGTGCCAGCAGTTTAAGGCAGGGCTCTGGAAACACCATATATTTT. The full variable domain, completed using reference TRBV28 and TRBJ1-3, is DVKVTQSSRYLVKRTGEKVFLECVQDMDHENMFWYRQDPGLGLRLIYFSYDVKMKEKGDIPEGYSVSREKKERFSLILESASTNQTSMYLCASSLRQGSGNTIYFGEGSWLTVV.

This chain joins TRBV9 and TRBJ1-1; TRBD1 agrees at 8 bases. Germline CDR1 reads SGDLS; CDR2 reads YYNGEE. Germline trimming cut 2 bases from V and 7 bases from J; bases unmatched to any gene: 4. The CDR3 length is 13 residues. CDR3 in amino acids: CASSVDRESEAFF. As DNA, the CDR3 is TGTGCCAGCAGCGTGGACAGGGAGAGTGAAGCTTTCTTT.

The chain is built from TRBV14 and TRBJ1-1; TRBD1 aligns across 9 bases. This CDR3 region has 16 residues. The V gene end was trimmed by 4 bases and the J gene end by 4 bases; junction bases not matched to a gene: 10. The germline CDR1 and CDR2 sequences are SGHDN and FVKESK. The CDR3 loop is CASSLGTGTSLTEAFF. The CDR3 coding sequence is TGTGCCAGCAGCCTAGGGACAGGGACCTCTCTCACTGAAGCTTTCTTT.

V and J are TRBV7-9 and TRBJ1-1, with a tentative D call TRBD1 (6 bases). With 4 bases removed from V and 4 bases from J, the gap between germline ends came to 13 bases. Germline V gives CDR1 SEHNR, CDR2 FQNEAQ (reference sequence). CDR3 length: 14 amino acids. CDR3 in amino acids: CASSSQGSATEAFF. The CDR3 region has the DNA TGTGCCAGCAGCTCGCAGGGGTCGGCCACTGAAGCTTTCTTT.

V is TRBV6-5 and J is TRBJ2-7; 10 nucleotides agree with TRBD2. Germline V CDR1 and CDR2: MNHEY, SVGAGI. Trimming removed 7 bases from V and 1 base from J; junction bases left unmatched: 4. This CDR3 is built from 14 residues. The CDR3 DNA is TGTGCCAGCAAGAGGACTAGCGGTTCCTACGAGCAGTACTTC. Its translation is CASKRTSGSYEQYF.